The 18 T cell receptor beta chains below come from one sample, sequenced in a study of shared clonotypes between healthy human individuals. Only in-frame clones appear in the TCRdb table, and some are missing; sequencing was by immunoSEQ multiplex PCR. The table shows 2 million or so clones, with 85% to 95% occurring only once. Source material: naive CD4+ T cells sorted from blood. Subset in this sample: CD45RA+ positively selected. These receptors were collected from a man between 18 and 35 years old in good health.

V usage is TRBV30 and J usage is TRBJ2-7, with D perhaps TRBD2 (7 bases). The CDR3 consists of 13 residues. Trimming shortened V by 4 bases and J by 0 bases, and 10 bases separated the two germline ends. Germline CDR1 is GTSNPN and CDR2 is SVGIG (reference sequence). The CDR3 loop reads CAWNGGPSYEQYF. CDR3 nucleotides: TGTGCCTGGAACGGGGGGCCCTCCTACGAGCAGTACTTC.

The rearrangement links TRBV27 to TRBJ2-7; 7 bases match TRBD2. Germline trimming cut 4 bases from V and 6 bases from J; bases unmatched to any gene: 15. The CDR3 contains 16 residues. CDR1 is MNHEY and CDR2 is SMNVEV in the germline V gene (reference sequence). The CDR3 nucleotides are TGTGCCAGCAGTTCCCCCCCCGGGGGGACCTTCCTCGAGCAGTACTTC. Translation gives CASSSPPGGTFLEQYF.

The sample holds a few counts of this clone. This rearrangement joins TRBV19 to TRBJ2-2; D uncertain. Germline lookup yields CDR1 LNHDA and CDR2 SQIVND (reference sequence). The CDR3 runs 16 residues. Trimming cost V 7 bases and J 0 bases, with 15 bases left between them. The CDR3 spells CASTSGAFTNTGELFF. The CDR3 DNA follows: TGTGCCAGTACTTCAGGAGCTTTTACGAACACCGGGGAGCTGTTTTTT.

CDR3 sequence (DNA): TGTGCCAGCAGCGTAGCGGGGGGGCCGGTCACCGGGGAGCTGTTTTTT. Encoded protein: CASSVAGGPVTGELFF. The chain recombines TRBV9 with TRBJ2-2; 8 bases agree with TRBD2. The CDR3 covers 16 residues. CDR1 and CDR2 (germline): SGDLS, YYNGEE. Trimming at V came to 0 bases and at J to 4 bases, leaving 5 bases not matched to a gene.

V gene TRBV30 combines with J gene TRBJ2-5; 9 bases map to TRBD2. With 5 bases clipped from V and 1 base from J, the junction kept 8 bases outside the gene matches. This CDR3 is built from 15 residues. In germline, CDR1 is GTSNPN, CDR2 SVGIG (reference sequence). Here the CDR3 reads CAWEPSGTFQETQYF. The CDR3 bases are TGTGCCTGGGAACCTAGCGGGACCTTCCAAGAGACCCAGTACTTC.

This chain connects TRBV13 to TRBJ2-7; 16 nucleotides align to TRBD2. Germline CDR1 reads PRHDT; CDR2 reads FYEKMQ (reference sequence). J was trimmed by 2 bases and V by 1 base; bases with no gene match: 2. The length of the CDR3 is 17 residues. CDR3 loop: CASSLEGLAGGPYEQYF. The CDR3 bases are TGTGCCAGCAGCTTAGAGGGACTAGCGGGGGGGCCCTACGAGCAGTACTTC.

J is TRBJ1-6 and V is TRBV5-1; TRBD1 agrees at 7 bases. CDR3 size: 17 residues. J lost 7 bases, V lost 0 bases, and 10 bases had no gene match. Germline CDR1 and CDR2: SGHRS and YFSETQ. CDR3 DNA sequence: TGCGCCAGCAGCTTGGTGGGCAGGGGGTCAAACAATTCACCCCTCCACTTT. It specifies CASSLVGRGSNNSPLHF.

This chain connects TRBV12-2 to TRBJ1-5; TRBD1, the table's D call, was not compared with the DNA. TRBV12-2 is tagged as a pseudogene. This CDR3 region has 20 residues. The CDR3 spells CASRLAGDAYMRGPNQPQHF. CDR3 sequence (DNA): TGTGCAAGTCGCTTAGCGGGGGATGCCTATATGAGGGGGCCCAATCAGCCCCAGCATTTT.

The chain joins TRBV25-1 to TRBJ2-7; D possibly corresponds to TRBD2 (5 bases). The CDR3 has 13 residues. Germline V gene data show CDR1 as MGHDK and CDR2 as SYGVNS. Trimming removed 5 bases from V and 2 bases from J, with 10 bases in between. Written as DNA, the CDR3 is TGTGCCAGCAGTAGGACGGGAACCTACGAGCAGTACTTC. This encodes CASSRTGTYEQYF.

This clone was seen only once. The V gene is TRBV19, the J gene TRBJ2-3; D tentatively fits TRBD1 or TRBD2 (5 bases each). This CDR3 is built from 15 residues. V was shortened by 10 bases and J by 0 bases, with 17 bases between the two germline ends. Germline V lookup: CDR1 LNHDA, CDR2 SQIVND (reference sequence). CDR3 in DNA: TGTGCCACCTCCGATCCCGGGGCTAGCACAGATACGCAGTATTTT. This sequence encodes CATSDPGASTDTQYF.

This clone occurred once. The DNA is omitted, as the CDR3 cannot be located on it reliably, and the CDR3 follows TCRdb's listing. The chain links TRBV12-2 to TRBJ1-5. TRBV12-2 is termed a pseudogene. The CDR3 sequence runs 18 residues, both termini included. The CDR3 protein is CASRSRASVGIGNQPQHF.

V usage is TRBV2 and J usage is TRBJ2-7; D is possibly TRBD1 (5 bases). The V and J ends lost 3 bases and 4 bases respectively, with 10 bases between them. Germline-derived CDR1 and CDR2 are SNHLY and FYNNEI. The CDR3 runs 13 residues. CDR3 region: CASSDSGQYEQYF. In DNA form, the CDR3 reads TGTGCCAGCAGTGATTCAGGGCAATACGAGCAGTACTTC.

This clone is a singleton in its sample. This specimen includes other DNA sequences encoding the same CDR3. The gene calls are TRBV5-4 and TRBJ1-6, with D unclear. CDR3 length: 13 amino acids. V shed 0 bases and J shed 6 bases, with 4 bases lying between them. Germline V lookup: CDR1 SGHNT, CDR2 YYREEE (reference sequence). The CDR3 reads CASSLDGNSPLHF. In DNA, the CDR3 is TGTGCCAGCAGCTTGGATGGTAATTCACCCCTCCACTTT.

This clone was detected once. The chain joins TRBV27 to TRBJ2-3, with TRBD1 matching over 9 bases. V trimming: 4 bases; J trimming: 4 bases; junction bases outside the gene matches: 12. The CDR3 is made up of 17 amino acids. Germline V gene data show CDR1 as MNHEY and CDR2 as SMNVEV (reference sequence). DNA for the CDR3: TGTGCCAGCAGTTACTCTTCCGGGACAGGGAGGCCAGATACGCAGTATTTT. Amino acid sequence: CASSYSSGTGRPDTQYF.

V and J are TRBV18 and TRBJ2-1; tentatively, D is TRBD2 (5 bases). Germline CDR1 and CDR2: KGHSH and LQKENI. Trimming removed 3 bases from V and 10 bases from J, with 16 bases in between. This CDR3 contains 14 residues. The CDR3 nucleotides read TGTGCCAGCTCACCGCAGAGGACTGCAGAGGAGCAGTTCTTC. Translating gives CASSPQRTAEEQFF.

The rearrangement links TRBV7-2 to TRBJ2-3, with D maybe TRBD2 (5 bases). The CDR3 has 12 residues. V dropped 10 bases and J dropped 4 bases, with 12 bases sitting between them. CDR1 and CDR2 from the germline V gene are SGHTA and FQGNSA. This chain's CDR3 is CATSEGADTQYF. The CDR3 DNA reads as TGTGCCACCTCCGAGGGCGCAGATACGCAGTATTTT. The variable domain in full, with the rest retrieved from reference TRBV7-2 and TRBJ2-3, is GAGVSQSPSNKVTEKGKDVELRCDPISGHTALYWYRQSLGQGLEFLIYFQGNSAPDKSGLPSDRFSAERTGGSVSTLTIQRTQQEDSAVYLCATSEGADTQYFGPGTRLTVL.

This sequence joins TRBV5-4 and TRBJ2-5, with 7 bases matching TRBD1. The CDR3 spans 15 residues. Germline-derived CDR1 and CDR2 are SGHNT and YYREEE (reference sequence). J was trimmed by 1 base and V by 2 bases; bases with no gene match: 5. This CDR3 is CASSLSGGIQETQYF. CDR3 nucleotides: TGTGCCAGCAGCTTATCAGGGGGTATCCAAGAGACCCAGTACTTC.

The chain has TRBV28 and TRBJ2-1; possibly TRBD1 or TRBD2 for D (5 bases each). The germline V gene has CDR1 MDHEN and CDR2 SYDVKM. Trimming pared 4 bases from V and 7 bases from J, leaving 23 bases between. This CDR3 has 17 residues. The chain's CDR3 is CASSSFVGAGFGNEQFF. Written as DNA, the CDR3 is TGTGCCAGCAGTTCCTTTGTCGGGGCTGGTTTTGGGAATGAGCAGTTCTTC.